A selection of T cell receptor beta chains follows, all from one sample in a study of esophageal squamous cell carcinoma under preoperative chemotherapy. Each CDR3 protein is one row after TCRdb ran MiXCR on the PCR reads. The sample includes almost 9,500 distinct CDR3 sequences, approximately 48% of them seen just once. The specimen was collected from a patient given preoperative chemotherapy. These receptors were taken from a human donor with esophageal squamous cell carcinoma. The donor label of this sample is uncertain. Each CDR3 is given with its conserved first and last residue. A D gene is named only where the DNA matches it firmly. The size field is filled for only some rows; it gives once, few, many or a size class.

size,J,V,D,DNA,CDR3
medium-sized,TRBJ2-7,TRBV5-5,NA,TGTGCCAGCAGCTTGGCCCGGGGGCACTACGAGCAGTACTTC,CASSLARGHYEQYF
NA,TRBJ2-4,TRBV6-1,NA,TGTGCCAGCAGCGGGGGGCAGGAAAATACCAAAAACATTCAGTACTTC,CASSGGQENTKNIQYF
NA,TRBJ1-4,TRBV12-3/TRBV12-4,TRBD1,TGTGCCAGCAGTTTGGGGACAGAAGGTCGGGAAAAACTGTTTTTT,CASSLGTEGREKLFF
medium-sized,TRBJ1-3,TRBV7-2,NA,TGTGCCAGCAGCTTAGGGGGGGGCGGGGGAAACACCATATATTTT,CASSLGGGGGNTIYF
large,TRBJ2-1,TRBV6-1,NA,TGTGCCAGCAGTGAAGCAGAGACCCAGTTCTTC,CASSEAETQFF
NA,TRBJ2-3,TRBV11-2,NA,TGTGCCAGCAGCGCACAGGGACGGGGGGCCAAAGATATTCAGTATTTT,CASSAQGRGAKDIQYF
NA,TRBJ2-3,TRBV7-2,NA,TGTGCCAGCGGGGGAACTGGGGGCCGGGACCCAGAGACGCAGTATTTT,CASGGTGGRDPETQYF
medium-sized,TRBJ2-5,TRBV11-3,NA,TGTGCCAGCAGCTTACCTGGGTCTGAGACCCAGTACTTC,CASSLPGSETQYF
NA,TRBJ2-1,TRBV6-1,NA,TGTGCCAGCAGTGAGAGCTCGAGCTCCTACAATGAGCAGTTCTTC,CASSESSSSYNEQFF
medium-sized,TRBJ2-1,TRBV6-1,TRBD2,TGTGCCAGCAGACCTGAAGCGGGAGTAACAAATGAGCAGTTCTTC,CASRPEAGVTNEQFF
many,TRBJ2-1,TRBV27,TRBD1,TGTGCCACCGGACAGGACCAAAACATTCAGTTCTTC,CATGQDQNIQFF
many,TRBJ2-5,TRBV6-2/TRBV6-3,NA,TGTGCCAGCAGTTACGAACCGGGAGTAGCCTACAATGAGCAGTACTTC,CASSYEPGVAYNEQYF
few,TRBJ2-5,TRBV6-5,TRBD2,TGTGCCAGCAGTTTTCCGGGACTAGCGGGAGTGGGAGAGACCCAGTACTTC,CASSFPGLAGVGETQYF
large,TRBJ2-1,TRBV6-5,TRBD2,TGTGCCAGCAGTTTTTACAAGGGGAGGGTCAATGAGCAGTTCTTC,CASSFYKGRVNEQFF
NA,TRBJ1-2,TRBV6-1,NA,TGTGCCAGCAGTGAAACTGAGGGACACCTAACATATGGCTACACCTTC,CASSETEGHLTYGYTF
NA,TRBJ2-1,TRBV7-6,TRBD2,TGTGCCAGCAGCCAAGGGACTAGCGGAGGCAATGAGCAGTTCTTC,CASSQGTSGGNEQFF
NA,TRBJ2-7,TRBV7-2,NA,TGTGCCAGCAGCTCGACAGGGTGGGAGCGGGCCGAGCAGTACTTC,CASSSTGWERAEQYF
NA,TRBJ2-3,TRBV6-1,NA,TGTGCCAGCAGTGAACAGGGGCTAAACACCGAGGCGCAGTATTTT,CASSEQGLNTEAQYF
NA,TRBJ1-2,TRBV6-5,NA,TGTGCCAGCAGTTACTCGGGAGGGAGCTATGGCTACACCTTC,CASSYSGGSYGYTF
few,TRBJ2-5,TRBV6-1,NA,TGTGCCAGCAGTGAAGCCCAGGCAACCCAAGAGACCCAGTACTTC,CASSEAQATQETQYF
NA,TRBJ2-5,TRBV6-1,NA,TGTGCCAGCAGCCCAGCGACAGGAGATGGAGAGAAGGTCCAGTATTTC,CASSPATGDGEKVQYF
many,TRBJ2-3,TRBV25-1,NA,TGTGCCAGCAGCGGTCGCCACCAAGGGGGGAACACAGATACGCAGTATTTT,CASSGRHQGGNTDTQYF
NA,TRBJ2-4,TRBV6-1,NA,TGTGCCAGGGGGGTGTGCGCAGAAAACACGCAGTACTTC,CARGVCAENTQYF
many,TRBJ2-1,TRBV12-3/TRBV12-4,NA,TGTGCCTCCGGGGACGAGCAGTTCTTC,CASGDEQFF
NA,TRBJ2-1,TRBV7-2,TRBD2,TGTGCCAGCAGCATGCGCTCGAGCGGGAGTCTAGAGACCCAGTTCTTC,CASSMRSSGSLETQFF
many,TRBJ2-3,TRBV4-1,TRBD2,TGCGCCAGCAGCCGAGCGGGGCTGACTAGGCGGGCAGATACGCAGTATTTT,CASSRAGLTRRADTQYF
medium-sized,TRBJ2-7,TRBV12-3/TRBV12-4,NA,TGTGCCAGCAGTAGGGGGACTGGCTCCTACGAGCAGTACTTC,CASSRGTGSYEQYF
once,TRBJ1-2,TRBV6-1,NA,TGTGCCAGCAGTCTAGAGCCCGGACACAACTATGGCTACACCTTC,CASSLEPGHNYGYTF
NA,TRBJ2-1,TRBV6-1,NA,TGTGCCAGCAGCTGTGCGTACACCAGGGAGCAGTTTTTT,CASSCAYTREQFF
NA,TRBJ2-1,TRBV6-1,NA,TGTGCCAGCAGTGAAGCGGGAGCCTACGAGCAGTTCTTC,CASSEAGAYEQFF
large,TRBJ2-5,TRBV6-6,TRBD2,TGTGCCAGCAGTTCCACCCTGGCGGGAGGGCGACGAGAGACCCAGTACTTC,CASSSTLAGGRRETQYF
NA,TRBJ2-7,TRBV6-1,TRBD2,TGTGCCAGCAGGCCAACTAGCGGGAGAGAGCACAATGAGCAGTACTTC,CASRPTSGREHNEQYF
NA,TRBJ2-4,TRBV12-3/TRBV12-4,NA,TGTGCGGGCAGTGGGGGCGAGGACGAAGACATTCAGTACTTC,CAGSGGEDEDIQYF